The 19 T cell receptor beta chains below come from one sample, sequenced in a study of cytomegalovirus exposure and HLA in healthy donors. Researchers ran the PCR with 60 Vbeta and 13 Jbeta primers. Libraries were prepared by immunoSEQ multiplex PCR; TCRdb keeps only in-frame clonotypes and omits some of them. The data contain 150,000 to 200,000 clones, around three quarters of them singletons. What was sequenced was PBMCs. These receptors were collected from a woman aged 50 to 60 in good health and CMV-seronegative.

In this sample, this clone turned up once. The chain uses TRBV4-3 and TRBJ2-1; 12 bases agree with TRBD2. Germline CDR1 LGHNA, CDR2 YSLEER. With V trimmed by 3 bases and J by 10 bases, 10 bases remained unmatched. The CDR3 has 16 residues. The CDR3 DNA follows: TGCGCCAGCAGCCAGGACCTAGCGGGAGGGCCAAGGGAGCAGTTCTTC. It is translated as CASSQDLAGGPREQFF.

The chain has TRBV9 and TRBJ2-3, with a tentative D call TRBD2 (6 bases). Trimming took 2 bases from V and 1 from J, leaving 11 bases between them. Germline lookup yields CDR1 SGDLS and CDR2 YYNGEE. The CDR3 runs to 15 residues. CDR3 nucleotides: TGTGCCAGCAGCGTCGAGGCGGGGCGCACAGATACGCAGTATTTT. Translated: CASSVEAGRTDTQYF.

This chain connects TRBV27 to TRBJ2-2; weak D call: TRBD1 (6 bases). The ends were cut back, 9 bases at V and 3 bases at J, with 14 bases in the middle. The CDR3 runs to 14 residues. CDR1 is MNHEY, CDR2 SMNVEV, per germline (reference sequence). CDR3 nucleotide sequence: TGTGCCAGTATGCCCGGGACATACACCGGGGAGCTGTTTTTT. Translation gives CASMPGTYTGELFF.

This clone appeared a single time. The rearrangement links TRBV5-1 to TRBJ2-1; 8 positions agree with TRBD1. Germline CDR1 and CDR2: SGHRS and YFSETQ. The CDR3 has 13 amino acids. Trimming at V came to 6 bases and at J to 8 bases, leaving 7 bases not matched to a gene. CDR3 region: CASIQTGGHEQFF. CDR3 DNA sequence: TGCGCCAGCATCCAAACAGGGGGTCATGAGCAGTTCTTC.

The V call is TRBV5-1, the J call TRBJ2-6, with D unresolved. Germline loops: CDR1 SGHRS, CDR2 YFSETQ. V dropped 2 bases and J dropped 1 base, with 7 bases sitting between them. This CDR3 has 15 residues. CDR3 sequence reads: CASSFDGSGANVLTF. The CDR3 nucleotides are TGCGCCAGCAGCTTTGACGGGTCTGGGGCCAACGTCCTGACTTTC.

The V and J genes are TRBV5-1 and TRBJ1-3; TRBD1 might be the D (5 bases). The germline V and J ends were trimmed by 3 bases and 1 base, with 20 bases remaining between them. This CDR3 is 18 amino acids long. Germline assignment: CDR1 SGHRS and CDR2 YFSETQ. Here the CDR3 DNA reads TGCGCCAGCAGCTCCCGTGGGGGGGTCGTGGGGTCTGGAAACACCATATATTTT. Protein sequence: CASSSRGGVVGSGNTIYF.

The chain carries TRBV14 and TRBJ2-7; a possible D gene is TRBD2 (7 bases). From germline, CDR1 is SGHDN and CDR2 FVKESK. Trimming pared 4 bases from V and 1 base from J, leaving 14 bases between. The CDR3 is made up of 15 amino acids. The CDR3 here is CASSLGGALSYEQYF. Here the CDR3 DNA reads TGTGCCAGCAGCCTTGGGGGGGCCTTATCCTACGAGCAGTACTTC.

The chain is built from TRBV28 and TRBJ1-2; TRBD1 might be the D (5 bases). Germline lookup yields CDR1 MDHEN and CDR2 SYDVKM. This CDR3 comprises 12 residues. Trimming pared 7 bases from V and 7 bases from J, leaving 13 bases between. CDR3 sequence (DNA): TGTGCCAGCACCCCTCAGGGTGTTGGCTACACCTTC. It is translated as CASTPQGVGYTF.

This clone has a single count. This chain connects TRBV13 to TRBJ2-3; tentatively, D is TRBD1 (6 bases). Looked up from germline, CDR1 is PRHDT and CDR2 is FYEKMQ (reference sequence). CDR3 length: 16 amino acids. Trimming cost V 1 base and J 3 bases, with 14 bases left between them. CDR3 sequence reads: CASSLDPSGVTDTQYF. In nucleotides, the CDR3 is TGTGCCAGCAGCTTAGATCCTTCAGGGGTGACAGATACGCAGTATTTT. The whole variable domain, remainder taken from reference TRBV13 and TRBJ2-3, is AAGVIQSPRHLIKEKRETATLKCYPIPRHDTVYWYQQGPGQDPQFLISFYEKMQSDKGSIPDRFSAQQFSDYHSELNMSSLELGDSALYFCASSLDPSGVTDTQYFGPGTRLTVL.

This chain links TRBV20-1 with TRBJ1-4; D is unclear. The germline CDR1 and CDR2 sequences are DFQATT and SNEGSKA (reference sequence). V was trimmed by 3 bases and J by 5 bases, leaving 4 bases between them. CDR3 size: 11 residues. CDR3 amino acids: CSASRNEKLFF. Here the CDR3 DNA reads TGCAGTGCTAGCCGGAATGAAAAACTGTTTTTT.

J is TRBJ1-1 and V is TRBV7-2; D might be TRBD1 (6 bases). Trimming removed 5 bases at V and 10 bases at J, with 20 bases between. The CDR3 is made up of 14 amino acids. The V gene's germline CDR1 is SGHTA and CDR2 FQGNSA. The CDR3 DNA reads TGTGCCAGCAGCCCTCCCGAGCAGGGGAAGGGAGCTTTCTTT. Translation: CASSPPEQGKGAFF.

This clone was observed a single time. At one end the junction does not follow the germline gene, possibly because of a read error. The DNA of the CDR3 is TGCAGCGTAGCGACAGGCACTAATAATGACAAACTGTTTTTT. Encoded protein: CSVATGTNNDKLFF. The chain employs TRBV29-1 and TRBJ1-4; D is perhaps TRBD1 (6 bases). CDR1 and CDR2 (germline): SQVTM, ANQGSEA. The CDR3 has 14 amino acids.

The chain combines TRBV28 with TRBJ2-7; 8 bases align to TRBD2. Germline V gene lookup returns CDR1 MDHEN and CDR2 SYDVKM. V shed 6 bases and J 2 bases; nucleotides not matched to a gene: 3. The CDR3 has 13 residues. The CDR3: CASSGGGTYEQYF. In nucleotides, the CDR3 is TGTGCCAGCAGCGGGGGGGGGACCTACGAGCAGTACTTC.

This clone was seen only once. The rearrangement uses TRBV28 and TRBJ1-5, with D hard to call. V lost 7 bases and J lost 4, with 11 bases in between. Germline V lookup: CDR1 MDHEN, CDR2 SYDVKM. The CDR3 is 13 residues long. The CDR3: CASNLELNQPQHF. The CDR3 bases are TGTGCCAGCAATCTTGAGCTAAATCAGCCCCAGCATTTT.

J is TRBJ2-3 and V is TRBV7-9; possible D gene TRBD1, 6 bases. The CDR3 extends over 14 amino acids. V lost 5 bases and J lost 4, with 13 bases in between. Germline assignment: CDR1 SEHNR and CDR2 FQNEAQ (reference sequence). The CDR3 is CASSLGQTADTQYF. The CDR3 region has the DNA TGTGCCAGCAGCCTAGGACAGACCGCAGATACGCAGTATTTT.

The chain recombines TRBV7-2 with TRBJ2-7; D is unclear. The germline gives CDR1 SGHTA, CDR2 FQGNSA. This CDR3 has 15 residues. V gave up 4 bases and J gave up 0 bases, with 13 bases separating them. The CDR3 spells CASSSSQSLSYEQYF. CDR3 bases: TGTGCCAGCAGCTCCTCCCAGTCTCTCTCCTACGAGCAGTACTTC. The full variable domain, completed using reference TRBV7-2 and TRBJ2-7, is GAGVSQSPSNKVTEKGKDVELRCDPISGHTALYWYRQSLGQGLEFLIYFQGNSAPDKSGLPSDRFSAERTGGSVSTLTIQRTQQEDSAVYLCASSSSQSLSYEQYFGPGTRLTVT.

CDR3 protein: CASSVHHGGATEAFF. The DNA for the CDR3 is TGTGCCAGCAGCGTCCACCACGGGGGGGCCACTGAAGCTTTCTTT. This chain joins TRBV9 and TRBJ1-1; D may be TRBD1 (6 bases). CDR1 and CDR2 from the germline V gene are SGDLS and YYNGEE. The V and J ends lost 2 bases and 4 bases respectively, with 15 bases between them. The CDR3 loop spans 15 amino acids.

This clone was observed a handful of times. The chain links TRBV6-5 to TRBJ1-6, with D maybe TRBD1 (6 bases). Trimming stripped 4 bases from V and 4 bases from J, with 8 bases between. This CDR3 is 14 amino acids long. The germline CDR1 and CDR2 sequences are MNHEY and SVGAGI. CDR3 DNA: TGTGCCAGCAGTTTCAGGGGTTATAATTCACCCCTCCACTTT. It is translated as CASSFRGYNSPLHF.

V and J are TRBV6-6 and TRBJ1-1, with D possibly matching TRBD1 (6 bases). Per the germline V gene, CDR1 is MNHNY and CDR2 is SVGAGI (reference sequence). The germline V and J ends were trimmed by 4 bases and 0 bases, with 12 bases remaining between them. The CDR3 is 15 amino acids. CDR3 in amino acids: CASSSVDSVNTEAFF. DNA for the CDR3: TGTGCCAGCAGTTCGGTGGACAGTGTGAACACTGAAGCTTTCTTT.